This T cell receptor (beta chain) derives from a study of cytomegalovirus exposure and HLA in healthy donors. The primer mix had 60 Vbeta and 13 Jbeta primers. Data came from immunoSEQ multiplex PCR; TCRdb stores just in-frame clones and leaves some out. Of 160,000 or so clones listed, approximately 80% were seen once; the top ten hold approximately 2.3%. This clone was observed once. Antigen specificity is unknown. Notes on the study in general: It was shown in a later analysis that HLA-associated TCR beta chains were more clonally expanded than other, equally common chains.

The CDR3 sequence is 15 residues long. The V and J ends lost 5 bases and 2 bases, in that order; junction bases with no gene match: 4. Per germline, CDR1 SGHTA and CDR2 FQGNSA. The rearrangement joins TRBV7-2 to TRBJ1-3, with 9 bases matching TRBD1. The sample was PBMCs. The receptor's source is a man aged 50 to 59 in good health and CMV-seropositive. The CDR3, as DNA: TGTGCCAGCAGCCTAACAGGGGGCACTGGAAACACCATATATTTT. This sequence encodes CASSLTGGTGNTIYF.